The 32 T cell receptor beta chains reported below all come from one sample, sequenced in a study of blood T cell repertoires in COVID-19. Assay used: immunoSEQ multiplex PCR; TCRdb lists only in-frame clones, some missing. The data show a few hundred thousand clones, 88% seen once. The sample taken for sequencing was peripheral blood. The receptor source for this set is a man between 18 and 29 years old with active or convalescent COVID-19.

This chain connects TRBV7-9 to TRBJ1-4; D is uncertain. The CDR3 is 15 amino acids. Germline V gene sequence: CDR1 SEHNR, CDR2 FQNEAQ (reference sequence). The V end lost 7 bases, the J end lost 0 bases, and 12 bases lay between the germline ends. CDR3 loop: CASIPLGSTNEKLFF. The DNA of the CDR3 is TGTGCCAGCATCCCGTTGGGCTCAACTAATGAAAAACTGTTTTTT.

This clone was counted a few times. V usage is TRBV7-9 and J usage is TRBJ2-7; D not certain. Trimming took 5 bases from V and 3 from J, leaving 11 bases between them. This CDR3 region has 13 residues. Germline CDR1 SEHNR, CDR2 FQNEAQ (reference sequence). The CDR3 DNA reads TGTGCCAGCAGCCCTACTTTGGTCTACGAGCAGTACTTC. It yields the protein CASSPTLVYEQYF.

CDR3 sequence reads: CASIQGFPSYNEQFF. The CDR3, as DNA: TGTGCCAGCATACAGGGCTTCCCCTCCTACAATGAGCAGTTCTTC. The chain carries TRBV5-6 and TRBJ2-1, with a possible D match to TRBD1 (6 bases). The germline V gene encodes CDR1 SGHDT and CDR2 YYEEEE. The germline V and J ends were trimmed by 6 bases and 0 bases, with 13 bases remaining between them. This CDR3 region has 15 residues.

This chain connects TRBV6-5 to TRBJ2-1, with a possible D match to TRBD1 (5 bases). V lost 10 bases, J lost 4 bases, and 14 bases lay in between. The CDR3 is 13 residues long. CDR1 and CDR2 from the germline V gene are MNHEY and SVGAGI. CDR3: CATRRTIYNEQFF. In DNA form, the CDR3 reads TGTGCCACCAGACGGACAATATACAATGAGCAGTTCTTC.

This chain joins TRBV19 and TRBJ1-1; D is uncertain. The germline V gene encodes CDR1 LNHDA and CDR2 SQIVND (reference sequence). The CDR3 has 13 residues. Trimming took off 3 bases at V and 0 bases at J, with 5 bases between the two ends. CDR3 region: CASSMYMNTEAFF. CDR3 coding DNA: TGTGCCAGTAGTATGTATATGAACACTGAAGCTTTCTTT.

The chain has TRBV25-1 and TRBJ2-1; 9 nucleotides match TRBD1. The CDR3 covers 15 residues. The V gene's germline CDR1 is MGHDK and CDR2 SYGVNS. J gave up 3 bases and V 3 bases, and 3 bases lay outside the gene matches. The CDR3 sequence: CASSETGGDYNEQFF. As DNA, the CDR3 is TGTGCCAGCAGTGAGACAGGGGGGGACTACAATGAGCAGTTCTTC.

This chain joins TRBV5-1 and TRBJ1-1; the D is unclear. The CDR3 loop spans 14 amino acids. Trimming removed 2 bases at V and 1 base at J, with 9 bases between. Germline loops: CDR1 SGHRS, CDR2 YFSETQ. CDR3 bases: TGCGCCAGCAGCTTCAGGTTCCCGAACACTGAAGCTTTCTTT. Its translation is CASSFRFPNTEAFF.

The rearrangement uses TRBV19 and TRBJ2-6; D may be TRBD1 (6 bases). The germline CDR1 and CDR2 sequences are LNHDA and SQIVND (reference sequence). The CDR3 is 17 residues long. Trimming took off 4 bases at V and 0 bases at J, with 13 bases between the two ends. The CDR3 protein is CASSTKQGISGANVLTF. CDR3 nucleotide sequence: TGTGCCAGTAGTACCAAACAGGGTATCTCTGGGGCCAACGTCCTGACTTTC.

The DNA of the CDR3 is TGTGCCAGCAGCTTCGACGGAGGCTACAATCAGCCCCAGCATTTT. Translated: CASSFDGGYNQPQHF. This chain connects TRBV11-2 to TRBJ1-5, with D unresolved. The CDR3 consists of 15 residues. Trimming pared 3 bases from V and 3 bases from J, leaving 12 bases between. CDR1 and CDR2 (germline): SGHAT, FQNNGV.

The V gene is TRBV4-1, the J gene TRBJ1-1; a possible D gene is TRBD1 (5 bases). Germline V gene lookup returns CDR1 MGHRA and CDR2 YSYEKL. The CDR3 contains 14 residues. V lost 4 bases to trimming and J lost 0 bases, with 9 bases between them. The CDR3 is CASSPTAMNTEAFF. The CDR3 DNA is TGCGCCAGCAGCCCGACAGCTATGAACACTGAAGCTTTCTTT.

The rearrangement uses TRBV10-3 and TRBJ1-2; D is undetermined. Germline V lookup: CDR1 ENHRY, CDR2 SYGVKD. This CDR3 spans 13 amino acids. V was trimmed by 3 bases and J by 5 bases, leaving 10 bases between them. This CDR3 reads CAISEGETYGYTF. CDR3 sequence (DNA): TGTGCCATCAGTGAAGGCGAGACATATGGCTACACCTTC.

The chain recombines TRBV14 with TRBJ1-4, with TRBD1 matching over 9 bases. The CDR3 is made up of 14 amino acids. Trimming cost V 4 bases and J 11 bases; bases outside gene matches: 8. The germline CDR1 and CDR2 sequences are SGHDN and FVKESK. CDR3 sequence reads: CASSPYGTGYKLFF. In nucleotides, the CDR3 is TGTGCCAGCAGCCCGTATGGGACAGGGTACAAACTGTTTTTT.

The chain employs TRBV4-1 and TRBJ1-6, with 8 bases lining up with TRBD1. The CDR3 contains 19 residues. Per germline, CDR1 MGHRA and CDR2 YSYEKL. The V and J ends lost 0 bases and 0 bases, in that order; junction bases with no gene match: 7. CDR3 amino acids: CASSQEPGGYPSYNSPLHF. DNA for the CDR3: TGCGCCAGCAGCCAAGAGCCAGGGGGCTATCCCTCCTATAATTCACCCCTCCACTTT.

J is TRBJ1-1 and V is TRBV6-5; TRBD1 matches 7 bases. With 6 bases clipped from V and 0 bases from J, the junction kept 7 bases outside the gene matches. The germline gives CDR1 MNHEY, CDR2 SVGAGI. This CDR3 comprises 15 residues. This CDR3 reads CASSLHTGVNTEAFF. CDR3 DNA: TGTGCCAGCAGCCTTCACACAGGGGTGAACACTGAAGCTTTCTTT.

About this clone: Distinct nucleotide sequences in the sample also encode this CDR3. The CDR3: CASSLDRGLEKLFF. The CDR3 nucleotides read TGTGCCAGCAGCTTGGACAGGGGATTAGAAAAACTGTTTTTT. The chain links TRBV7-2 to TRBJ1-4, with 9 bases lining up with TRBD1. J was trimmed by 8 bases and V by 3 bases; bases with no gene match: 4. This CDR3 is built from 14 residues. Germline CDR1 is SGHTA and CDR2 is FQGNSA. The full variable domain, in which reference TRBV7-2 and TRBJ1-4 provide the parts outside the CDR3, is GAGVSQSPSNKVTEKGKDVELRCDPISGHTALYWYRQSLGQGLEFLIYFQGNSAPDKSGLPSDRFSAERTGGSVSTLTIQRTQQEDSAVYLCASSLDRGLEKLFFGSGTQLSVL.

The chain links TRBV9 to TRBJ2-1; TRBD2 agrees at 14 bases. J gave up 4 bases and V 6 bases, and 9 bases lay outside the gene matches. Looked up from germline, CDR1 is SGDLS and CDR2 is YYNGEE. The CDR3 runs 17 residues. Here the CDR3 DNA reads TGTGCCAGCACCCCCGGGACTAGCGGGGGATCTTACAATGAGCAGTTCTTC. Translating it yields CASTPGTSGGSYNEQFF. Using reference TRBV9 and TRBJ2-1 for the parts outside the CDR3, the full variable domain is DSGVTQTPKHLITATGQRVTLRCSPRSGDLSVYWYQQSLDQGLQFLIQYYNGEERAKGNILERFSAQQFPDLHSELNLSSLELGDSALYFCASTPGTSGGSYNEQFFGPGTRLTVL.

The chain is built from TRBV29-1 and TRBJ2-1; tentative D call: TRBD2 (6 bases). The CDR3 has 17 residues. CDR1 is SQVTM, CDR2 ANQGSEA, per germline. V gave up 4 bases and J gave up 0 bases, with 19 bases separating them. This CDR3 reads CSVVGGRTPDSYNEQFF. CDR3 coding DNA: TGCAGCGTTGTCGGGGGAAGGACACCCGACTCCTACAATGAGCAGTTCTTC.

In its sample, this clone was seen once. The chain has TRBV2 and TRBJ2-5; a possible D gene is TRBD1 (6 bases). V lost 8 bases, J lost 0 bases, and 22 bases lay in between. The germline CDR1 and CDR2 sequences are SNHLY and FYNNEI. This CDR3 region has 17 residues. The CDR3 DNA follows: TGTGCCAGCTCACTTTTTGGACAGACGATGTACCAAGAGACCCAGTACTTC. Its translation is CASSLFGQTMYQETQYF.

This clone has just one count. This chain connects TRBV7-3 to TRBJ2-2, with 11 bases lining up with TRBD1. This CDR3 has 16 residues. V lost 3 bases and J lost 7; bases outside the gene matches: 7. The germline gives CDR1 SGHTA, CDR2 FQGTGA. The CDR3 sequence is CASSFRTGGRIGELFF. DNA for the CDR3: TGTGCCAGCAGCTTCCGGACAGGGGGCAGGATCGGGGAGCTGTTTTTT.

The chain recombines TRBV5-4 with TRBJ2-3; 8 bases match TRBD2. V lost 4 bases, J lost 1 base, and 8 bases stayed unmatched. Per the germline V gene, CDR1 is SGHNT and CDR2 is YYREEE (reference sequence). The CDR3 is 16 residues long. This CDR3 reads CASSHRLRGGTDTQYF. CDR3 coding DNA: TGTGCCAGCAGCCACCGGTTGCGGGGGGGCACAGATACGCAGTATTTT.

This clone showed up just once. J is TRBJ2-5 and V is TRBV5-1, with a tentative D call TRBD1 (6 bases). This CDR3 has 14 amino acids. CDR1 is SGHRS, CDR2 YFSETQ, per germline. Trimming removed 3 bases from V and 5 bases from J, with 14 bases in between. In DNA, the CDR3 is TGCGCCAGCAGCTCGGACAGTCCCGGTGAGACCCAGTACTTC. Residues: CASSSDSPGETQYF.

The V call is TRBV7-6, the J call TRBJ2-1; 8 nucleotides agree with TRBD2. The CDR3 is 15 amino acids. Trimming removed 3 bases from V and 7 bases from J; junction bases left unmatched: 8. CDR1 SGHVS and CDR2 FNYEAQ come from the germline V gene. For the CDR3, the DNA is TGTGCCAGCAGCTTTACGGGGGGGACGGGGAATGAGCAGTTCTTC. Protein sequence: CASSFTGGTGNEQFF.

V usage is TRBV12-5 and J usage is TRBJ2-7; perhaps TRBD1 as D (6 bases). CDR1 is LGHNT and CDR2 is FRNRAP in the germline V gene. V shed 4 bases and J shed 3 bases, with 13 bases lying between them. CDR3 length equals 14 residues. The DNA of the CDR3 is TGTGCTAGTGGTTCAACAGGGTTAGTCTACGAGCAGTACTTC. Translated: CASGSTGLVYEQYF.

With respect to this clone: The same CDR3 arises from other DNA sequences in this sample as well. The chain couples TRBV7-3 to TRBJ2-2; 7 bases agree with TRBD2. The CDR3 runs to 14 residues. Germline values: CDR1 SGHTA, CDR2 FQGTGA. With V trimmed by 2 bases and J by 3 bases, 0 bases remained unmatched. CDR3 DNA: TGTGCCAGCAGCTTAGGGAGGGACACCGGGGAGCTGTTTTTT. The encoded protein is CASSLGRDTGELFF.

The chain joins TRBV7-9 to TRBJ2-5, with 9 nucleotides matching TRBD2. Germline lookup yields CDR1 SEHNR and CDR2 FQNEAQ (reference sequence). With V trimmed by 0 bases and J by 1 base, 3 bases remained unmatched. The CDR3 has 16 amino acids. CDR3 sequence reads: CASSLAPAGGQETQYF. CDR3 DNA sequence: TGTGCCAGCAGCTTAGCTCCAGCGGGGGGCCAAGAGACCCAGTACTTC.

This clone has just one count. The chain carries TRBV19 and TRBJ1-2; D may be TRBD1 (5 bases). CDR1 is LNHDA and CDR2 is SQIVND in the germline V gene (reference sequence). The CDR3 contains 16 residues. Deletions cut 3 bases from V and 3 bases from J, with 17 bases between. The CDR3 DNA reads TGTGCCAGTAGTATGGCCACGGGGGGGACTTACTATGGCTACACCTTC. Protein sequence: CASSMATGGTYYGYTF.

This clone occurred a few times. The chain couples TRBV4-1 to TRBJ1-2; D gene unclear. Per germline, CDR1 MGHRA and CDR2 YSYEKL. Trimming left V 2 bases short and J 0 bases short, with 10 bases between. CDR3 length: 15 amino acids. The DNA for the CDR3 is TGCGCCAGCAGCCAACAAATTGAGGCTAACTATGGCTACACCTTC. Its translation: CASSQQIEANYGYTF.

The chain couples TRBV19 to TRBJ1-2, with 11 bases identical to TRBD1. Trimming cost V 4 bases and J 2 bases; bases outside gene matches: 3. The germline gives CDR1 LNHDA, CDR2 SQIVND (reference sequence). The length of the CDR3 is 15 residues. CDR3 in amino acids: CASSTRDRGNYGYTF. The CDR3 nucleotides are TGTGCCAGTAGTACGCGGGACAGGGGGAACTATGGCTACACCTTC.

The V and J genes are TRBV2 and TRBJ2-7; 8 bases fit TRBD1. This CDR3 is 15 amino acids long. Germline trimming cut 2 bases from V and 0 bases from J; bases unmatched to any gene: 3. Germline CDR1 is SNHLY and CDR2 is FYNNEI. CDR3 protein: CASSERTGRSYEQYF. CDR3 sequence (DNA): TGTGCCAGCAGTGAAAGGACAGGGCGCTCCTACGAGCAGTACTTC.

The chain couples TRBV11-1 to TRBJ2-2, with 12 bases fitting TRBD2. Germline values: CDR1 SGHAT, CDR2 FQDESV (reference sequence). V lost 5 bases, J lost 8 bases, and 9 bases stayed unmatched. The CDR3 runs to 16 residues. The CDR3 DNA is TGTGCCAGCAGCCCACGACTAGCGGGGGCCGGGGGGGAGCTGTTTTTT. Its protein product is CASSPRLAGAGGELFF.

This chain connects TRBV5-1 to TRBJ2-2; the match to TRBD1 covers 7 bases. The germline V gene encodes CDR1 SGHRS and CDR2 YFSETQ. The CDR3 extends over 15 amino acids. V was pared by 4 bases and J by 5 bases, with 8 bases of the junction left unmatched. The CDR3 bases are TGCGCCAGCAGCCTGACAGAGACAGGGACCGGGGAGCTGTTTTTT. This gives the protein CASSLTETGTGELFF.

The chain combines TRBV10-1 with TRBJ1-1; D perhaps matches TRBD1 (6 bases). Trimming shortened V by 6 bases and J by 1 base, and 12 bases separated the two germline ends. CDR1 and CDR2 (germline): WNHNN, SYGVQD (reference sequence). The CDR3 sequence is 14 residues long. The CDR3 loop is CASSEQGWNTEAFF. DNA for the CDR3: TGCGCCAGCAGCGAACAGGGTTGGAACACTGAAGCTTTCTTT.